This is a list of T cell receptor beta chains from one sample in a study of beta chain features in type 1 diabetes. The method was immunoSEQ multiplex PCR; TCRdb's version includes in-frame clones alone and lacks a portion of them. The sample carries almost 350,000 clones, 8% recorded once. Sequencing was carried out using central memory CD4+ T cells from blood. These receptors originate from a woman aged 18-29 years in good health. CDR3s include the opening cysteine and the closing phenylalanine or tryptophan. A D gene is named only where the DNA matches it firmly. Only some rows state a clone size, as once, few, many or a class for expanded clones.

J gene	clone size	V gene	D gene	CDR3 protein	CDR3 DNA
TRBJ2-3	.	TRBV2	.	CASSEGTPSDTQYF	TGTGCCAGCAGTGAGGGGACTCCCTCAGATACGCAGTATTTT
TRBJ2-3	.	TRBV19	.	CASSPDLDSQATDTQYF	TGTGCCAGTAGTCCCGACCTGGACAGCCAAGCCACAGATACGCAGTATTTT
TRBJ1-1	few	TRBV4-3	.	CASSQEPRTEAFF	TGCGCCAGCAGCCAAGAGCCCAGAACTGAAGCTTTCTTT
TRBJ1-5	few	TRBV7-3	.	CASSLIRDQPQHF	TGTGCCAGCAGCTTAATCAGGGATCAGCCCCAGCATTTT
TRBJ1-1	few	TRBV5-4	.	CASGEYWDAFTNTEAFF	TGTGCCAGTGGTGAATATTGGGACGCATTTACCAACACTGAAGCTTTCTTT
TRBJ1-5	.	TRBV7-2	.	CASSLGRDSIYQPQHF	TGTGCCAGCAGCTTAGGGCGGGACTCAATTTATCAGCCCCAGCATTTT
TRBJ2-7	few	TRBV9	.	CASSVESGITYEQYF	TGTGCCAGCAGCGTAGAATCAGGGATCACCTACGAGCAGTACTTC
TRBJ2-5	few	TRBV4-3	TRBD1	CASSQELVPGQGKTQYF	TGCGCCAGCAGCCAAGAATTGGTCCCGGGACAGGGGAAGACCCAGTACTTC
TRBJ1-4	few	TRBV2	.	CASRQGGLNEKLFF	TGTGCCAGCAGACAAGGGGGGCTTAATGAAAAACTGTTTTTT
TRBJ1-4	.	TRBV4-3	.	CASSQEEGTATNEKLFF	TGCGCCAGCAGCCAAGAAGAAGGGACCGCAACTAATGAAAAACTGTTTTTT
TRBJ2-1	many	TRBV29-1	TRBD1	CSVGTGYNEQFF	TGCAGCGTCGGGACAGGATACAATGAGCAGTTCTTC
TRBJ1-2	few	TRBV7-2	.	CASSSPDSNYGYTF	TGTGCCAGCAGCTCCCCGGACAGCAACTATGGCTACACCTTC
TRBJ1-5	few	TRBV2	.	CASSEMGMKNQPQHF	TGTGCCAGCAGTGAAATGGGGATGAAGAATCAGCCCCAGCATTTT
TRBJ2-7	.	TRBV6-5	.	CASSYGSQTYEQYF	TGTGCCAGCAGTTACGGGTCCCAGACCTACGAGCAGTACTTC
TRBJ2-1	few	TRBV4-2	TRBD1	CASSLVQGQRSGQFF	TGTGCCAGCAGCTTAGTCCAGGGACAGCGGTCGGGGCAGTTCTTC
TRBJ2-7	few	TRBV18	.	CASSRDRAGEQYF	TGTGCCAGCTCCCGCGACAGGGCGGGGGAGCAGTACTTC
TRBJ2-1	few	TRBV20-1	.	CSASGPPRQFF	TGCAGTGCTAGTGGGCCACCGAGGCAGTTCTTC
TRBJ2-7	.	TRBV7-8	.	CASSLLLASEQYF	TGTGCCAGCAGCTTACTCCTAGCCAGCGAGCAGTACTTC
TRBJ1-5	.	TRBV9	.	CASSPGPNQPQHF	TGTGCCAGCAGCCCCGGACCAAATCAGCCCCAGCATTTT
TRBJ1-3	few	TRBV28	TRBD1	CASSLGQGPGNTIYF	TGTGCCAGCAGTTTGGGACAGGGCCCTGGAAACACCATATATTTT
TRBJ2-5	few	TRBV19	.	CASSIRDVETQYF	TGTGCCAGTAGTATACGGGATGTCGAGACCCAGTACTTC
TRBJ1-1	many	TRBV4-2	TRBD1	CASSQDLRPPGQGSTEAFF	TGTGCCAGCAGCCAAGATTTACGGCCTCCGGGACAGGGGTCCACTGAAGCTTTCTTT
TRBJ1-2	many	TRBV10-3	.	CAISGVRDTRLGYTF	TGTGCCATCAGTGGGGTCCGAGACACCAGGCTGGGCTACACCTTC
TRBJ2-7	.	TRBV6-6	TRBD2	CASSVSGRQRSYEQYF	TGTGCCAGCAGTGTGAGCGGGAGGCAAAGGTCCTACGAGCAGTACTTC
TRBJ2-1	.	TRBV5-4	TRBD2	CASSLPGLVYSNEQFF	TGTGCCAGCAGCTTGCCGGGACTAGTGTATTCGAATGAGCAGTTCTTC
TRBJ2-1	few	TRBV27	TRBD2	CASSFKREEGEQFF	TGTGCCAGCAGTTTTAAGCGGGAGGAGGGTGAGCAGTTCTTC
TRBJ2-6	.	TRBV10-3	.	CATSLGANVLTF	TGTGCCACTAGCTTAGGGGCCAACGTCCTGACTTTC
TRBJ2-1	few	TRBV18	TRBD1	CASSPGQGWNEQFF	TGTGCCAGCTCACCGGGACAGGGTTGGAATGAGCAGTTCTTC
TRBJ2-2	few	TRBV7-2	.	CASSLKNTGELFF	TGTGCCAGCAGCCTGAAAAACACCGGGGAGCTGTTTTTT
TRBJ2-1	few	TRBV7-6	.	CASSLNWVYNEQFF	TGTGCCAGCAGCTTGAATTGGGTATACAATGAGCAGTTCTTC
TRBJ1-5	.	TRBV5-1	.	CASSLGEGGGQPQHF	TGCGCCAGCAGCTTGGGAGAGGGGGGCGGACAGCCCCAGCATTTT
TRBJ2-3	few	TRBV28	.	CATQPPSSTDTQYF	TGTGCCACCCAGCCGCCATCCTCCACAGATACGCAGTATTTT
TRBJ2-7	few	TRBV5-1	TRBD2	CASSLGSSGRANEQYF	TGCGCCAGCAGCTTGGGGTCTAGCGGGAGGGCCAACGAGCAGTACTTC
TRBJ2-5	few	TRBV18	.	CASSPPEVQETQYF	TGTGCCAGCTCACCACCGGAAGTACAAGAGACCCAGTACTTC
TRBJ2-7	.	TRBV9	.	CASSAGPGGTTYEQYF	TGTGCCAGCAGCGCGGGGCCAGGGGGGACGACTTACGAGCAGTACTTC
TRBJ2-5	many	TRBV2	.	CASSEVLETQYF	TGTGCCAGCAGTGAAGTTTTAGAGACCCAGTACTTC
TRBJ2-1	.	TRBV5-5	TRBD2	CASSPGLAGYNEQFF	TGTGCCAGCAGCCCGGGACTAGCGGGATACAATGAGCAGTTCTTC
TRBJ2-2	.	TRBV7-9	.	CASSETRGGELFF	TGTGCCAGCAGCGAAACCAGGGGCGGGGAGCTGTTTTTT
TRBJ2-1	few	TRBV4-2	.	CASSQGGLADQGWQFF	TGTGCCAGCAGCCAAGGGGGGCTAGCTGACCAGGGATGGCAGTTCTTC
TRBJ2-7	.	TRBV11-1	.	CASSLVFHSSYEQYF	TGTGCCAGCAGCTTAGTCTTCCATAGCTCCTACGAGCAGTACTTC
TRBJ2-1	few	TRBV15	.	CATSRDSQSSYNEQFF	TGTGCCACCAGCAGAGACTCTCAAAGCTCCTACAATGAGCAGTTCTTC
TRBJ1-5	many	TRBV27	.	CASGERGRPQHF	TGTGCCAGCGGGGAGAGGGGTCGGCCCCAGCATTTT
TRBJ2-3	many	TRBV2	.	CASSVAWTDTQYF	TGTGCCAGCAGTGTGGCGTGGACAGATACGCAGTATTTT
TRBJ1-2	few	TRBV7-2	.	CASSLAQVERGYTF	TGTGCCAGCAGCTTAGCGCAGGTGGAGCGAGGCTACACCTTC
TRBJ2-2	.	TRBV21-1	.	CASSKSGTNTGELFF	TGTGCCAGCAGCAAGAGCGGGACGAACACCGGGGAGCTGTTTTTT
TRBJ1-3	.	TRBV9	.	CASSVEGSGNTIYF	TGTGCCAGCAGCGTAGAGGGCTCTGGAAACACCATATATTTT
TRBJ1-2	.	TRBV28	TRBD1	CASSSSTGVRYGYTF	TGTGCCAGCAGTTCATCAACAGGGGTCCGCTATGGCTACACCTTC
TRBJ2-7	.	TRBV10-3	TRBD2	CAIRTDLAGVYEQYF	TGTGCCATCAGGACCGACTTAGCGGGGGTCTACGAGCAGTACTTC
TRBJ1-4	.	TRBV5-6	.	CASSHRNNEKLFF	TGTGCCAGCAGCCATAGAAACAATGAAAAACTGTTTTTT
TRBJ2-2	.	TRBV10-3	TRBD1	CAISGGGGTGELFF	TGTGCCATCAGTGGAGGGGGCGGCACCGGGGAGCTGTTTTTT